This T cell receptor beta chain was documented in a study of cytomegalovirus exposure and HLA in healthy donors. Broader study findings: The CMV antigen specificity of a few CMV-associated chains was confirmed through in vitro analysis. As was reported, the classifier diagnosed cytomegalovirus status with high specificity and sensitivity.

Assay used: immunoSEQ multiplex PCR; TCRdb lists only in-frame clones, some missing. The sample lists more than 70,000 clones, approximately 94% seen once, with approximately 1% in the top ten. Notes on this clone: Its antigen is unidentified.

V gave up 3 bases and J gave up 0 bases; unmatched junction bases: 0. CDR3 length: 14 amino acids. Germline V gene sequence: CDR1 SGHNT, CDR2 YENEEA. The sequencing input was PBMCs. The sequence was obtained from a woman younger than 30 in good health and CMV-seronegative. This chain connects TRBV11-3 to TRBJ2-7; 9 positions agree with TRBD2. CDR3 in amino acids: CASSLTSGSYEQYF. CDR3 nucleotide sequence: TGTGCCAGCAGCTTGACTAGCGGCTCCTACGAGCAGTACTTC.